Listed here are 3 T cell receptor beta chains from one sample, sequenced in a study of early T cells in non-severe SARS-CoV-2 infection. TCRdb recomputed calls from the 5' RACE reads with MiXCR, one row per CDR3 protein. The table lists 98,000 or so distinct CDR3 sequences, approximately 12% of them singletons. This sample comprised whole blood, obtained at baseline. Every receptor here comes from an adult who was a healthcare worker with PCR-confirmed SARS-CoV-2 infection or an uninfected control (not recorded which).

The chain links TRBV25-1 to TRBJ2-1; D perhaps matches TRBD1 (5 bases). The CDR3 sequence is 12 residues long. V was trimmed by 7 bases and J by 6 bases, leaving 10 bases between them. Germline V gene lookup returns CDR1 MGHDK and CDR2 SYGVNS. The CDR3 DNA sequence: TGTGCCAGCACCTGGGGCTCCAATGAGCAGTTCTTC. Translation gives CASTWGSNEQFF.

Ten or more counts support this clonotype. The chain carries TRBV10-3 and TRBJ2-5, with D unresolved. The CDR3 contains 12 residues. Germline V CDR1 and CDR2: ENHRY, SYGVKD. The V gene lost 1 base and the J gene lost 4 bases, with 4 bases spanning the gap. This chain's CDR3 is CAISEYSETQYF. Written as DNA, the CDR3 is TGTGCCATCAGTGAGTACTCAGAGACCCAGTACTTC.

The sample holds a few counts of this clonotype. One end of the junction fails to match germline, which may point to a read error. The V and J genes are TRBV10-2 and TRBJ1-5; D is unclear. CDR1 is WSHSY and CDR2 is SAAADI in the germline V gene. CDR3 length: 14 residues. CDR3 nucleotides: TGCGCCAGCGGTGAGTTCCTTAGCAATCAGCCCCAGCATTTT. Protein product: CASGEFLSNQPQHF.